This T cell receptor (beta chain) was sequenced for a study of T cells after somatic rescue of genetic block. Clones were sequenced by immunoSEQ multiplex PCR, and TCRdb holds only the in-frame ones, with some missing. The table includes 100,000 to 120,000 clones, under 95% detected once. The V and J ends lost 2 bases and 3 bases respectively, with 7 bases between them. The V gene's germline CDR1 is MNHEY and CDR2 SMNVEV (reference sequence). The length of the CDR3 is 13 residues. The sequenced sample was peripheral blood mononuclear cells (PBMCs). The sequence came from a woman younger than 35. V and J are TRBV27 and TRBJ1-2; perhaps TRBD1 as D (6 bases). The CDR3 spells CASSLQGYYGYTF. CDR3 sequence (DNA): TGTGCCAGCAGTTTACAGGGGTACTATGGCTACACCTTC.